The 3 T cell receptor beta chains reported below all come from one sample, sequenced in a study of T-cell reconstitution after alpha-beta-depleted transplantation in children. Preparation of the TCRbeta library used unique molecular identifiers. TCRdb reprocessed the PCR reads via MiXCR and lists one record per CDR3 protein. The sample has about 250,000 distinct CDR3 sequences; more than 20% are singletons. The sample here was PBMCs, mostly from graft donor cells, taken 360 days after TCRalphabeta/CD19-depleted stem cell transplant. These receptors were taken from a female patient aged 2 to 10 who had a stem cell transplant for congenital amegakaryocytic thrombocytopenia, so the T cells may come from the graft donor.

In this sample, this clonotype turned up a few times. The DNA for the CDR3 is TGTGCCAGCAGCGCAGCAACAGGGGGTTCCTACGAGCAGTACTTC. Translation gives CASSAATGGSYEQYF. V is TRBV7-8 and J is TRBJ2-7; 8 bases map to TRBD1. The V gene end was trimmed by 5 bases and the J gene end by 1 base; junction bases not matched to a gene: 7. This CDR3 contains 15 residues. Germline values: CDR1 SGHVS, CDR2 FQNEAQ.

The V call is TRBV29-1, the J call TRBJ1-2; D not certain. This CDR3 comprises 13 residues. Germline CDR1 SQVTM, CDR2 ANQGSEA. The V gene lost 1 base and the J gene lost 6 bases, with 12 bases spanning the gap. The CDR3 DNA sequence: TGCAGCGTTGAAGGAAGCCCCGGGGATGGCTACACCTTC. It is translated as CSVEGSPGDGYTF.

This clonotype appeared many times. This chain links TRBV12-3 or TRBV12-4 with TRBJ2-3; D remains unclear. The CDR3 spans 15 residues. V lost 9 bases, J lost 0 bases, and 16 bases lay in between. In DNA form, the CDR3 reads TGTGCCAGTCCATCGCGGCTTATTAGCACAGATACGCAGTATTTT. The encoded protein is CASPSRLISTDTQYF.